Sequencing of this T cell receptor (beta chain) was carried out in a study of blood T cell repertoires in COVID-19. This clone was seen only a few times. CDR3 size: 15 residues. The V and J ends lost 6 bases and 4 bases respectively, with 16 bases between them. Germline loops: CDR1 MNHEY, CDR2 SVGAGI. TCRdb keeps only in-frame clones here, not all; method: immunoSEQ multiplex PCR. Among under 250,000 clones listed, roughly nine tenths were seen once. This TCR was sampled from a woman in her late teens or twenties in a cohort exposed to, infected with or recovered from COVID-19 (not recorded which). Sequencing input: PBMCs or T cells enriched from blood (not recorded which). The V call is TRBV6-5, the J call TRBJ2-1; possible D gene TRBD2, 7 bases. The CDR3: CASSSGGHPYNEQFF. CDR3 coding DNA: TGTGCCAGCAGCTCGGGGGGACACCCGTACAATGAGCAGTTCTTC.